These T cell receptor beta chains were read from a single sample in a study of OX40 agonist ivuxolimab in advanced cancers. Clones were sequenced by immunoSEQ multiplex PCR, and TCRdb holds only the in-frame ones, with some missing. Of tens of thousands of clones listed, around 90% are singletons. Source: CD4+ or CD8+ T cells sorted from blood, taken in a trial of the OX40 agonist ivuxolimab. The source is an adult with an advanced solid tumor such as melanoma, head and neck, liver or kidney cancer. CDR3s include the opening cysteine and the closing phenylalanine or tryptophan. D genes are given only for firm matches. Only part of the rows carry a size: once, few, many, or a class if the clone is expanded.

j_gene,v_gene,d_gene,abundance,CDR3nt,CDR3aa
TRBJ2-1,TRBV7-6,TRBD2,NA,TGTGCCAGCAGCTTAATGCGGGGGGGGTACAATGAGCAGTTCTTC,CASSLMRGGYNEQFF
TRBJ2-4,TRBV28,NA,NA,TGTGCCAGCAGTTTCAGTCCTGGCCTCGCTCTAGCCAAAAACATTCAGTACTTC,CASSFSPGLALAKNIQYF
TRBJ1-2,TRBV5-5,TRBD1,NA,TGTGCCAGCAGCTTGTCCTCAGGGGGCGCGGGATATGGCTACACCTTC,CASSLSSGGAGYGYTF
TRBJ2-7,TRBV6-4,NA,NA,TGCGCCAGCAGTGAGGCCGTATACGAGCAGTACTTC,CASSEAVYEQYF
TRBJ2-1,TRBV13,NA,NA,TGTGCCAGCAGCTTTCTCCTAGATTCATCCTACAATGAGCAGTTCTTC,CASSFLLDSSYNEQFF
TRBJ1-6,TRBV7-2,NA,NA,TGTGCCAGCAGCTCTTTTACAGCTATCTATAATTCACCCCTCCACTTT,CASSSFTAIYNSPLHF
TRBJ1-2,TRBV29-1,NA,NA,TGCAGCGTTGAAGCGGAGTGGACTGGCTACACCTTC,CSVEAEWTGYTF
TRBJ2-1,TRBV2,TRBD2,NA,TGTGCCAGTCAAGAAAGGGGACTAGCGGGGGGAGCACAGTTCTTC,CASQERGLAGGAQFF
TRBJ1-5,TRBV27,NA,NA,TGTGCCAGACCTCTTGAGGAGACTAATCAGCCCCAGCATTTT,CARPLEETNQPQHF
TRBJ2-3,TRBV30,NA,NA,TGTGCCTGGATCAAAGGGCTGAGCACAGATACGCAGTATTTT,CAWIKGLSTDTQYF
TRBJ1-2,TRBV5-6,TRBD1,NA,TGTGCCAGCAGCCCTCGTACAGGGGGCGGGTGGTATGGCTACACCTTC,CASSPRTGGGWYGYTF
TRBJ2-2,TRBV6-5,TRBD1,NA,TGTGCCAGCAGTTACTCGAAAACAGGGGTCACCGGGGAGCTGTTTTTT,CASSYSKTGVTGELFF
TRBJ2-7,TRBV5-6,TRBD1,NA,TGTGCCAGCAGCTGGGACAGGGGCTACGAGCAGTACTTC,CASSWDRGYEQYF
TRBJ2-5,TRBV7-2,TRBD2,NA,TGTGCCAGCAGCTTAGGCGGGGGGGCTGAAGAGACCCAGTACTTC,CASSLGGGAEETQYF
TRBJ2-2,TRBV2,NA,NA,TGTGCCAGCAGTCTACGTACAGGAAGGGCCGGGGAGCTGTTTTTT,CASSLRTGRAGELFF
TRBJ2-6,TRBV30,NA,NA,TGTGCCTGGAGGGTTGGGGGAACTGGGGCCAACGTCCTGACTTTC,CAWRVGGTGANVLTF
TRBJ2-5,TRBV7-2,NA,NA,TGTGCCAGCAGCTCACTGAAAGAGACCCAGTACTTC,CASSSLKETQYF
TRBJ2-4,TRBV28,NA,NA,TGTGCCAGCCAGGACAGCAGCCAAAACATTCAGTACTTC,CASQDSSQNIQYF
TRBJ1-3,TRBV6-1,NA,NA,TGTGCCAGCAGGAGAGATGACCTAACTGGAAACACCATATATTTT,CASRRDDLTGNTIYF
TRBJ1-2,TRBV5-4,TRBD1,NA,TGTGCCAGCAGCCTGGGACAGGGGTACTATGGCTACACCTTC,CASSLGQGYYGYTF
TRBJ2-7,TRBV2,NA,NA,TGTGCCAGCAGCGCCAGCCGGGACTACGAGCAGTACTTC,CASSASRDYEQYF
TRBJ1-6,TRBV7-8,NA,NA,TGTGCCAGCAGCTTAGCGGCCCAGGCTTTGGATTCACCCCTCCACTTT,CASSLAAQALDSPLHF
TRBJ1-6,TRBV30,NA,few,TGTGCCTGGAGGAGGAGCTCCTATAATTCACCCCTCCACTTT,CAWRRSSYNSPLHF
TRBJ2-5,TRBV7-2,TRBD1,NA,TGTGCCAGCAGCCCCCGACAGGGCCAGGGGCGTAAAGAGACCCAGTACTTC,CASSPRQGQGRKETQYF
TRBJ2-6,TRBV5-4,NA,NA,TGTGCCAGCAGCTTGCGTCGCGGGACGTCTGGGGCCAACGTCCTGACTTTC,CASSLRRGTSGANVLTF
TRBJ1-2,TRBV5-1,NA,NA,TGCGCCAGCAGCTTGGCGAGCGTGGGGGATGGCTACACCTTC,CASSLASVGDGYTF
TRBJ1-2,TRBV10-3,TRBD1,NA,TGTGCCATCAGTGAGGAGGGACAGGGCAATCAAGGCTACACCTTC,CAISEEGQGNQGYTF
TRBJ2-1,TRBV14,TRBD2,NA,TGTGCCAGCAGTTTGGGTCTAGCGGGAGTGCGTGAGCAGTTCTTC,CASSLGLAGVREQFF
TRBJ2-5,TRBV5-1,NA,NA,TGCGCCAGCAGCTTAGGGACAAGCCAAGAGACCCAGTACTTC,CASSLGTSQETQYF
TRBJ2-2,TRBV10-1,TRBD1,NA,TGCGCCAGCAGTGAGAGGCGACAGGGGACCGGGGAGCTGTTTTTT,CASSERRQGTGELFF
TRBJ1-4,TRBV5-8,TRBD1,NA,TGTGCCAGCAGCTGGAGAACAGGGGGAAGAGAAAAACTGTTTTTT,CASSWRTGGREKLFF
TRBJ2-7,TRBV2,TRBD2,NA,TGTGCCAGCACCGGACTAGCGATCCACGAGCAGTACTTC,CASTGLAIHEQYF
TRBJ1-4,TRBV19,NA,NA,TGTGCCAGTAGTACGGACGGAACAACTAATGAAAAACTGTTTTTT,CASSTDGTTNEKLFF
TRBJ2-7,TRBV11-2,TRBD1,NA,TGTGCCAGCAGCCCCCGCGGACAGGGAGAACACTACGAGCAGTACTTC,CASSPRGQGEHYEQYF
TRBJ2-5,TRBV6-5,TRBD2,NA,TGTGCCAGCAGCCCACCTAGCGGGGGGAAAGAGACCCAGTACTTC,CASSPPSGGKETQYF
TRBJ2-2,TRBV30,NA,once,TGTGCCTGGAGCGTCCTTGCGAACACCGGGGAGCTGTTTTTT,CAWSVLANTGELFF
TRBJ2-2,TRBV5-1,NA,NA,TGCGCCAGCAGCTTGGAGGGGGCGAACACCGGGGAGCTGTTTTTT,CASSLEGANTGELFF
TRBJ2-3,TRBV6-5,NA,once,TGTGCCAGCGTCGAGTCACTAGCAGCAGATACGCAGTATTTT,CASVESLAADTQYF
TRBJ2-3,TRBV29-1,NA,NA,TGCAGCGTTAAAGGGGGGACTGAATGGACGCAGTATTTT,CSVKGGTEWTQYF
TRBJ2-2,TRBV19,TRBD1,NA,TGTGCCAGTATCCCACCAGACAGGGGGGACACCGGGGAGCTGTTTTTT,CASIPPDRGDTGELFF
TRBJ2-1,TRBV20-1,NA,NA,TGCAGTATTAAGTACAATGAGCAGTTCTTC,CSIKYNEQFF
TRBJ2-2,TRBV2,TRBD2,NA,TGTGCCAGCAGGGAGCGGGAGGGCCTTATAGACACCGGGGAGCTGTTTTTT,CASREREGLIDTGELFF